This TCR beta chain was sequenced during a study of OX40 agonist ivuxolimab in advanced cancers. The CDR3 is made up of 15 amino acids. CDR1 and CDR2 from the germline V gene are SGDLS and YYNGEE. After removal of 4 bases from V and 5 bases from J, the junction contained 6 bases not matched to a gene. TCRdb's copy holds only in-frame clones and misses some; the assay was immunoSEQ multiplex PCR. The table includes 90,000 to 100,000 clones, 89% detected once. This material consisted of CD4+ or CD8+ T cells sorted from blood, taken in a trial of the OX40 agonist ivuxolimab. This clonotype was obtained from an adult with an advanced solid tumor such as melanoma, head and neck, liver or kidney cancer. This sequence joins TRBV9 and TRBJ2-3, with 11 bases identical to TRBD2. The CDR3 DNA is TGTGCCAGCAGCCCTCTAGCGGGGGGTGAAGATACGCAGTATTTT. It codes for CASSPLAGGEDTQYF.